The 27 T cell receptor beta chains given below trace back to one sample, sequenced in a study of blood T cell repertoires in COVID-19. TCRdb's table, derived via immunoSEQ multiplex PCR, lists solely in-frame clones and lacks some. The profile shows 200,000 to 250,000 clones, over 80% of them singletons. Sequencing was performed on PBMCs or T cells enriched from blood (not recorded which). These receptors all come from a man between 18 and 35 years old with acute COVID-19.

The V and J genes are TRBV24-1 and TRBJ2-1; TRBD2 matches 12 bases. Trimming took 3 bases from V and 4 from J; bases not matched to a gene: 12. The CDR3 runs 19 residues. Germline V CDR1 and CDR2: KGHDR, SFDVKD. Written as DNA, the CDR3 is TGTGCCACCAGTGATCCCCTTTCTAGCGGGAGGGCGTTATACAATGAGCAGTTCTTC. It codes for CATSDPLSSGRALYNEQFF.

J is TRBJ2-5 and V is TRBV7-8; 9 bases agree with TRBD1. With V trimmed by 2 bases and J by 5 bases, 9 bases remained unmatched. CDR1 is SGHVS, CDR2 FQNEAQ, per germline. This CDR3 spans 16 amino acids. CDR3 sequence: CASSLRRQGGWETQYF. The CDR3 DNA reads TGTGCCAGCAGCTTAAGGAGACAGGGGGGGTGGGAGACCCAGTACTTC.

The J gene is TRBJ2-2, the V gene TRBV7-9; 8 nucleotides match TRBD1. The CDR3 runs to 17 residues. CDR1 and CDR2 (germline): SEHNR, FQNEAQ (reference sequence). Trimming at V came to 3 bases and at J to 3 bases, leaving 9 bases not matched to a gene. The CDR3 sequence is CASSLPRDRGHTGELFF. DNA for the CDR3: TGTGCCAGCAGCTTGCCCCGCGACAGGGGCCACACCGGGGAGCTGTTTTTT.

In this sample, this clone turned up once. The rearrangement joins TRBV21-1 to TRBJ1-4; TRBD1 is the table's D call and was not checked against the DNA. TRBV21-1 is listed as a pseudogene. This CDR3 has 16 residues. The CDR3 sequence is CASSKAQGVNEEKLFF. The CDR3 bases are TGTGCCAGCAGCAAAGCACAGGGGGTGAACGAGGAAAAACTGTTTTTT.

CDR3 amino acids: CASSSGLTSSTDTQYF. The CDR3 DNA reads as TGTGCCAGCAGTAGCGGACTAACTTCTAGCACAGATACGCAGTATTTT. The genes are TRBV9 and TRBJ2-3, with a tentative D call TRBD2 (6 bases). The CDR3 consists of 16 residues. The V and J ends lost 5 bases and 0 bases respectively, with 16 bases between them. Looked up from germline, CDR1 is SGDLS and CDR2 is YYNGEE.

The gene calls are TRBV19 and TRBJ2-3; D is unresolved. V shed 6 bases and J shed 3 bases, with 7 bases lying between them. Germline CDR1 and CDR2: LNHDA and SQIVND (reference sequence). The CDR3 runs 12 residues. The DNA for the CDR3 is TGTGCCAGTAGCGCTAGGACAGATACGCAGTATTTT. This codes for CASSARTDTQYF.

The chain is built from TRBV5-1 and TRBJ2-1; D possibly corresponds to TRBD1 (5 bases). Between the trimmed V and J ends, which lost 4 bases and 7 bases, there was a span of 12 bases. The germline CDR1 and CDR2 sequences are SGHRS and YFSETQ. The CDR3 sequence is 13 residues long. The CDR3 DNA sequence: TGCGCCAGCAGCACCGACAGTTTGAATGAGCAGTTCTTC. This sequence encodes CASSTDSLNEQFF.

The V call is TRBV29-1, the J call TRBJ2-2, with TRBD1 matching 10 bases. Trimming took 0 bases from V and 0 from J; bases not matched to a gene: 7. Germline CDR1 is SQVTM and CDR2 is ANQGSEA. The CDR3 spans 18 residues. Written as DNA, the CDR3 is TGCAGCGTTGAAGAGGGACAGGGGTCCGGGACGAACACCGGGGAGCTGTTTTTT. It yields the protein CSVEEGQGSGTNTGELFF.

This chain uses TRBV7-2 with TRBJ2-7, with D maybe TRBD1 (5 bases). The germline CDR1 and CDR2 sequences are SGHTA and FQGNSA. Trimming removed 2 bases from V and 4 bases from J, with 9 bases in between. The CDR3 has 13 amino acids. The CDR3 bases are TGTGCCAGCAGCTTATCCCAGGGTTACGAGCAGTACTTC. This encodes CASSLSQGYEQYF.

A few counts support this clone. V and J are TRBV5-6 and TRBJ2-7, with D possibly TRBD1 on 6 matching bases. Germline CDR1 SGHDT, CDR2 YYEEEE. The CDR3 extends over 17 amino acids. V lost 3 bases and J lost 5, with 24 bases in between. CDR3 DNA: TGTGCCAGCAGCTCCGGTAGAGGGTGGCAGGGGTTACACGAGCAGTACTTC. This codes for CASSSGRGWQGLHEQYF.

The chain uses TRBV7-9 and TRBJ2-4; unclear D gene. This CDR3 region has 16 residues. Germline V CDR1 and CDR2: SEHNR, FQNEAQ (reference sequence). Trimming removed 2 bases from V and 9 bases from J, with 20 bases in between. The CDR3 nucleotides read TGTGCCAGCAGCTTATCCTCGAGTTCTGCGCTAGGCATTCAGTACTTC. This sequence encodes CASSLSSSSALGIQYF.

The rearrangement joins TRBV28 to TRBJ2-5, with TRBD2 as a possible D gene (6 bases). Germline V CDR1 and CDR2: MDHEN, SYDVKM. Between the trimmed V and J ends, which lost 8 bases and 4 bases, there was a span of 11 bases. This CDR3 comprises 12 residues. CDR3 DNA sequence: TGTGCCAGCGGGGGGATTTCAGAGACCCAGTACTTC. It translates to CASGGISETQYF.

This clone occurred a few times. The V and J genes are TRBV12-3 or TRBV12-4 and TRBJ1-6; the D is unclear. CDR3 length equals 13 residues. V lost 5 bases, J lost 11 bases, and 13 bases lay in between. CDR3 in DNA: TGTGCCAGCAGTCCAAACGGGGAGCCACCCCTCCACTTT. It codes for CASSPNGEPPLHF.

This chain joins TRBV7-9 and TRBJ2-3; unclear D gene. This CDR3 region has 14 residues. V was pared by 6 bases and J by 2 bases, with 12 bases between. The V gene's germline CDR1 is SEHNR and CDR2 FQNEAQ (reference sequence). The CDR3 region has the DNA TGTGCCAGCAGGGCCAGTAATCTCACAGATACGCAGTATTTT. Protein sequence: CASRASNLTDTQYF.

CDR3 region: CASSLGRQRNTGELFF. CDR3 bases: TGTGCCAGCAGCTTAGGGCGACAGAGAAACACCGGGGAGCTGTTTTTT. The rearrangement links TRBV11-3 to TRBJ2-2, with D possibly being TRBD1 (5 bases). Trimming shortened V by 1 base and J by 2 bases, and 11 bases separated the two germline ends. Per germline, CDR1 SGHNT and CDR2 YENEEA. The CDR3 spans 16 residues. Together with reference TRBV11-3 and TRBJ2-2, the CDR3 gives the full variable domain: EAGVVQSPRYKIIEKKQPVAFWCNPISGHNTLYWYLQNLGQGPELLIRYENEEAVDDSQLPKDRFSAERLKGVDSTLKIQPAELGDSAVYLCASSLGRQRNTGELFFGEGSRLTVL.

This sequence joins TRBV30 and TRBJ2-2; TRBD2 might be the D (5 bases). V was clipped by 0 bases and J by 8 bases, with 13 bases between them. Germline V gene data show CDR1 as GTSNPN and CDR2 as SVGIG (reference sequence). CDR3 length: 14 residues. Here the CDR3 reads CAWSVLPEGGELFF. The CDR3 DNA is TGTGCCTGGAGTGTACTCCCCGAGGGAGGGGAGCTGTTTTTT.

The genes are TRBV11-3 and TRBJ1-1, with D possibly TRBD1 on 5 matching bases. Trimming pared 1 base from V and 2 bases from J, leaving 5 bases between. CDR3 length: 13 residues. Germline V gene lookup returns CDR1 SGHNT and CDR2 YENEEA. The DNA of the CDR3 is TGTGCCAGCAGCTTAGGGGGCAACACTGAAGCTTTCTTT. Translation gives CASSLGGNTEAFF.

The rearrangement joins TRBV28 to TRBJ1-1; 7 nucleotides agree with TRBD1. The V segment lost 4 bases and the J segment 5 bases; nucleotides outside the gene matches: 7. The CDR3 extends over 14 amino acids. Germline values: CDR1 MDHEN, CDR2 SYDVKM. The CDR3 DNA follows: TGTGCCAGCAGTTCGTACAGGGGTGGAACTGAAGCTTTCTTT. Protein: CASSSYRGGTEAFF.

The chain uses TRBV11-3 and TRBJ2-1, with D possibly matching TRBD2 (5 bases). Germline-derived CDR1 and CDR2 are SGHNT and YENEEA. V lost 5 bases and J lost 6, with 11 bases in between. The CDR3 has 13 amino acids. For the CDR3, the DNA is TGTGCCAGCAGCCGGAGCGGTCCCAATGAGCAGTTCTTC. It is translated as CASSRSGPNEQFF.

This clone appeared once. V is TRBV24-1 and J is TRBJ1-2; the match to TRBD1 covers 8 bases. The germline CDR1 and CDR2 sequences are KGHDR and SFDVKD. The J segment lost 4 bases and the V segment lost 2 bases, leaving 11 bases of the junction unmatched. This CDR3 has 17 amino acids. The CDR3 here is CATSDSVTGAESYGYTF. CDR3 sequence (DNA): TGTGCCACCAGTGATTCTGTGACAGGGGCGGAAAGCTATGGCTACACCTTC.

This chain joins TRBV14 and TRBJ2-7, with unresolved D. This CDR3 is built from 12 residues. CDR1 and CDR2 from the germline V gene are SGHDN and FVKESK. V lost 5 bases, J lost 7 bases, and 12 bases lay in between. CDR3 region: CASSRTTLEQYF. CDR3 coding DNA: TGTGCCAGCAGCAGAACAACCCTGGAGCAGTACTTC.

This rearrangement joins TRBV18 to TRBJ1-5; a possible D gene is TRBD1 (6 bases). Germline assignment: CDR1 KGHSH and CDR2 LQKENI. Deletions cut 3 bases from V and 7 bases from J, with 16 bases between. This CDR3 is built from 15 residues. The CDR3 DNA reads TGTGCCAGCTCACCCGCCGGACAGTGGGGACAGCCCCAGCATTTT. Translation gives CASSPAGQWGQPQHF.

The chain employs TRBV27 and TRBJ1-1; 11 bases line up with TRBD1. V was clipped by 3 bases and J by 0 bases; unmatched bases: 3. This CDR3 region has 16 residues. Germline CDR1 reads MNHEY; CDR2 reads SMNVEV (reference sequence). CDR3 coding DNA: TGTGCCAGCAGTTTCGGACAGGGGGCTTTGAACACTGAAGCTTTCTTT. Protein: CASSFGQGALNTEAFF.

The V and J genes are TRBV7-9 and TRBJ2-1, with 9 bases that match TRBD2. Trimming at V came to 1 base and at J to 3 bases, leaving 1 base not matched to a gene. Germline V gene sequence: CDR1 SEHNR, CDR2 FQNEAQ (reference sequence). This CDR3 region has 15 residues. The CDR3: CASSLGSGSYNEQFF. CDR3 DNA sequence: TGTGCCAGCAGCTTAGGTAGCGGGAGCTACAATGAGCAGTTCTTC.

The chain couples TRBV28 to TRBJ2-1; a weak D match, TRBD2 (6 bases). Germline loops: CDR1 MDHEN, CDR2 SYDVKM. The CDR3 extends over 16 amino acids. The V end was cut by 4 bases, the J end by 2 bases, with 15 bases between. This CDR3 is CASSSHRSGPYNEQFF. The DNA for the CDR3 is TGTGCCAGCAGTTCCCACCGTAGCGGACCCTACAATGAGCAGTTCTTC.

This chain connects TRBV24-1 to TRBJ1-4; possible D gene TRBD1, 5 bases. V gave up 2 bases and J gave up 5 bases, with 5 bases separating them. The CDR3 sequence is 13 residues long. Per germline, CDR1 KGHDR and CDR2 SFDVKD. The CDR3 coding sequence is TGTGCCACCAGTGATTGGACAAATGAAAAACTGTTTTTT. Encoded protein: CATSDWTNEKLFF.

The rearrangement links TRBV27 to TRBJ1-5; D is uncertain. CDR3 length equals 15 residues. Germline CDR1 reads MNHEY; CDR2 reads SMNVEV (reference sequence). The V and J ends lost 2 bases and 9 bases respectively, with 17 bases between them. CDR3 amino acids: CASSLGRSQGGPQHF. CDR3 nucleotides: TGTGCCAGCAGTTTAGGAAGGAGCCAAGGTGGGCCCCAGCATTTT.